The source of this TCR beta chain is a study of T-cell memory formation after mild COVID-19. There are a few counts of this clonotype. TCRdb re-called the 5' RACE reads with MiXCR, one entry per CDR3 protein. The table has 350,000 to 450,000 distinct CDR3 sequences, 25% to 30% seen once. The source is an adult woman who had mild COVID-19 (a few samples of this study predate the infection). Cell type and time point are not known. The sequenced material came from PBMCs or a T cell subset sorted from them (not recorded which).

This CDR3 reads CAISTSGFQTDTQYF. The CDR3 DNA reads TGTGCCATCAGTACTAGCGGGTTTCAAACAGATACGCAGTATTTT. The chain carries TRBV10-3 and TRBJ2-3; 9 bases are a match to TRBD2. Germline V lookup: CDR1 ENHRY, CDR2 SYGVKD. The CDR3 runs to 15 residues. J gave up 3 bases and V 5 bases, and 6 bases lay outside the gene matches.